A single sample gave rise to the 15 T cell receptor beta chains below, sequenced in a study of breast tumors, draining lymph nodes, adjacent tissues (dated by TCRdb to 2016 to 2018). Receptors were amplified or captured by multiplex PCR. TCRdb lists the instrument as Illumina HiSeq 2000. TCRdb reprocessed the public reads (quality trimming at Q25 with fastp, clone calling with MiXCR) and kept in-frame beta chains. Each record represents a unique CDR3 protein, reported with the most common genes and DNA among its rows. This sample holds about 47,000 distinct CDR3 sequences; around 23% were observed only once. Jointly, the top ten make up approximately 8% of the sample. The sequencing input was breast tumor tissue. These receptors came from a female donor with breast cancer. Some clones in this sample may be carry-over from other donors' samples.

The gene calls are TRBV29-1 and TRBJ1-2; the D is unclear. V was cut by 5 bases and J by 2 bases, with 12 bases left in between. The CDR3 loop spans 13 amino acids. Germline V gene data show CDR1 as SQVTM and CDR2 as ANQGSEA. In DNA, the CDR3 is TGCAGCGTTCAAAACACTTTGAACTATGGCTACACCTTC. This translates into CSVQNTLNYGYTF. The variable domain in full, completed from reference TRBV29-1 and TRBJ1-2, reads SAVISQKPSRDICQRGTSLTIQCQVDSQVTMMFWYRQQPGQSLTLIATANQGSEATYESGFVIDKFPISRPNLTFSTLTVSNMSPEDSSIYLCSVQNTLNYGYTFGSGTRLTVV.

CDR3 in amino acids: CASRRGQGGAGELFF. In DNA form, the CDR3 reads TGCGCCAGCAGGAGGGGACAGGGGGGCGCCGGGGAGCTGTTTTTT. The V call is TRBV5-1, the J call TRBJ2-2, with 11 bases fitting TRBD1. V was pared by 5 bases and J by 6 bases, with 6 bases of the junction left unmatched. Per germline, CDR1 SGHRS and CDR2 YFSETQ. The CDR3 totals 15 residues.

This clonotype was seen many times. The chain couples TRBV7-9 to TRBJ2-1; perhaps D is TRBD1 or TRBD2 (6 bases each). The V end lost 1 base, the J end lost 9 bases, and 10 bases lay between the germline ends. Per germline, CDR1 SEHNR and CDR2 FQNEAQ (reference sequence). The CDR3 spans 13 residues. CDR3 sequence reads: CASSLGGAIEQFF. The DNA of the CDR3 is TGTGCCAGCAGCTTAGGGGGGGCGATTGAGCAGTTCTTC.

Ten or more counts support this clonotype. The chain links TRBV27 to TRBJ1-2; 10 nucleotides line up with TRBD1. Germline V gene sequence: CDR1 MNHEY, CDR2 SMNVEV (reference sequence). The length of the CDR3 is 15 residues. The V gene end was trimmed by 6 bases and the J gene end by 6 bases; junction bases not matched to a gene: 10. In nucleotides, the CDR3 is TGTGCCAGCAGCCGTGGGACAGGGGCTTACGATGGCTACACCTTC. Encoded protein: CASSRGTGAYDGYTF.

In its sample, this clonotype was seen a few times. The chain uses TRBV28 and TRBJ1-2; D gene unclear. Deletions cut 6 bases from V and 9 bases from J, with 17 bases between. Germline V gene sequence: CDR1 MDHEN, CDR2 SYDVKM. The CDR3 totals 13 residues. The CDR3 DNA is TGTGCCAGCAGAACGGGCCCGACTGGTAGCTACACCTTC. It translates to CASRTGPTGSYTF.

Only a few counts were recorded for this clonotype. The chain joins TRBV3-1 to TRBJ2-5; D may be TRBD1 (5 bases). This CDR3 contains 14 residues. V was shortened by 0 bases and J by 2 bases, with 7 bases between the two germline ends. Germline lookup yields CDR1 LGHDT and CDR2 YNNKEL (reference sequence). The CDR3 reads CASSQEAGQETQYF. CDR3 DNA: TGTGCCAGCAGCCAAGAGGCAGGGCAAGAGACCCAGTACTTC.

This chain links TRBV5-5 with TRBJ2-1, with TRBD2 identical over 11 bases. Per germline, CDR1 SGHKS and CDR2 YYEKEE (reference sequence). This CDR3 has 15 amino acids. The V segment lost 5 bases and the J segment 4 bases; nucleotides outside the gene matches: 5. CDR3 sequence reads: CASSLAGGVYNEQFF. CDR3 nucleotides: TGTGCCAGCAGTTTAGCGGGGGGGGTATACAATGAGCAGTTCTTC.

The table lists this clonotype with many counts. The J gene is TRBJ2-7, the V gene TRBV2; 9 nucleotides line up with TRBD1. CDR1 SNHLY and CDR2 FYNNEI come from the germline V gene. V lost 7 bases, J lost 4 bases, and 8 bases stayed unmatched. CDR3 length: 14 residues. The CDR3 is CASTRWGQGYEQYF. CDR3 nucleotides: TGTGCCAGCACCCGGTGGGGACAGGGTTACGAGCAGTACTTC.

This clonotype was counted at least ten times. The V and J genes are TRBV25-1 and TRBJ2-7, with a tentative D call TRBD1 (5 bases). The length of the CDR3 is 14 residues. The germline gives CDR1 MGHDK, CDR2 SYGVNS. With 1 base removed from V and 0 bases from J, the gap between germline ends came to 7 bases. CDR3 protein: CASSEFQGSYEQYF. In nucleotides, the CDR3 is TGTGCCAGCAGTGAATTTCAGGGCTCCTACGAGCAGTACTTC.

This clonotype was recorded many times. The chain combines TRBV6-5 with TRBJ1-2, with 11 bases lining up with TRBD1. The J segment lost 7 bases and the V segment lost 10 bases, leaving 8 bases of the junction unmatched. The CDR3 spans 13 residues. Germline-derived CDR1 and CDR2 are MNHEY and SVGAGI. Written as DNA, the CDR3 is TGTGCCACCAACGGACAGGGGGCAGGTGGCTACACCTTC. Amino acid sequence: CATNGQGAGGYTF.

This clonotype was counted ten times or more. The chain joins TRBV25-1 to TRBJ2-7, with no clear D. CDR1 is MGHDK, CDR2 SYGVNS, per germline. Trimming took off 3 bases at V and 4 bases at J, with 7 bases between the two ends. The CDR3 has 12 amino acids. The CDR3 protein is CASSEVGYEQYF. The CDR3 bases are TGTGCCAGCAGTGAGGTTGGTTACGAGCAGTACTTC.

This clonotype was seen at least ten times. The gene calls are TRBV11-2 and TRBJ2-1; 9 bases are shared with TRBD1. CDR1 and CDR2 from the germline V gene are SGHAT and FQNNGV. This CDR3 spans 16 amino acids. The V and J ends lost 5 bases and 4 bases, in that order; junction bases with no gene match: 9. The CDR3 DNA reads TGTGCCAGCAGCACTAGGCCGGGACAGGGTTACAATGAGCAGTTCTTC. As protein: CASSTRPGQGYNEQFF.

This clonotype was detected many times. As DNA, the CDR3 is TGCGCCAGCAGCTTGGTTTCAAGCGGGACGGGTGAGCAGTTCTTC. It specifies CASSLVSSGTGEQFF. The chain has TRBV5-1 and TRBJ2-1; 7 positions match TRBD2. Unmatched junction bases numbered 9, after V lost 0 bases and J lost 9 bases. The germline V gene encodes CDR1 SGHRS and CDR2 YFSETQ. The CDR3 extends over 15 amino acids. The full variable domain, in which reference TRBV5-1 and TRBJ2-1 provide the parts outside the CDR3, is KAGVTQTPRYLIKTRGQQVTLSCSPISGHRSVSWYQQTPGQGLQFLFEYFSETQRNKGNFPGRFSGRQFSNSRSEMNVSTLELGDSALYLCASSLVSSGTGEQFFGPGTRLTVL.

This clonotype was seen many times. At one boundary the junction diverges from the germline segment, which might be a read error. In nucleotides, the CDR3 is TGTGCCAGCAGCCCTACCACGGCGGGGGGGTGGACAGATAAGCAGTATTTT. Its translation is CASSPTTAGGWTDKQYF. V usage is TRBV3-1 and J usage is TRBJ2-3; 9 nucleotides match TRBD2. Germline lookup yields CDR1 LGHDT and CDR2 YNNKEL (reference sequence). This CDR3 region has 17 residues.

Only a few counts were recorded for this clonotype. V usage is TRBV11-2 and J usage is TRBJ2-5, with D perhaps assigned TRBD1 or TRBD2 (5 bases each). In germline, CDR1 is SGHAT, CDR2 FQNNGV. This CDR3 comprises 14 residues. V lost 5 bases and J 3 bases, leaving 13 bases between the germline ends. DNA for the CDR3: TGTGCCAGCAGCCCGCTACTAGGGGAAGAGACCCAGTACTTC. Its translation: CASSPLLGEETQYF.